The present TCR beta chain was sequenced within a study of T and B cells in COVID-19 patients. Across the study: Critical illness requiring mechanical ventilation or extracorporeal membrane oxygenation affected about 65% of the 20 active-infection patients.

Each TRB amplification used roughly 250-550 ng of genomic DNA from blood. The ends lost 4 bases at V and 7 bases at J; junction bases unmatched: 5. Germline V gene data show CDR1 as SGHRS and CDR2 as YFSETQ. The CDR3 contains 15 residues. This clonotype was counted only a few times. Multiplex PCR with BIOMED2 TRB-A/B primer pools amplified TRB rearrangements. TCRdb re-called the multiplex PCR reads through MiXCR, storing one row per CDR3 protein. The sample holds around 21,000 distinct CDR3 sequences, approximately 30% seen once. The receptor comes from a human donor who had recovered from COVID-19. Sequencing was carried out using blood. The rearrangement joins TRBV5-1 to TRBJ2-1; TRBD2 matches at 13 bases. As DNA, the CDR3 is TGCGCCAGCAGCCAAACTAGCGGGGGGGCTAATGAGCAGTTCTTC. Translated: CASSQTSGGANEQFF.